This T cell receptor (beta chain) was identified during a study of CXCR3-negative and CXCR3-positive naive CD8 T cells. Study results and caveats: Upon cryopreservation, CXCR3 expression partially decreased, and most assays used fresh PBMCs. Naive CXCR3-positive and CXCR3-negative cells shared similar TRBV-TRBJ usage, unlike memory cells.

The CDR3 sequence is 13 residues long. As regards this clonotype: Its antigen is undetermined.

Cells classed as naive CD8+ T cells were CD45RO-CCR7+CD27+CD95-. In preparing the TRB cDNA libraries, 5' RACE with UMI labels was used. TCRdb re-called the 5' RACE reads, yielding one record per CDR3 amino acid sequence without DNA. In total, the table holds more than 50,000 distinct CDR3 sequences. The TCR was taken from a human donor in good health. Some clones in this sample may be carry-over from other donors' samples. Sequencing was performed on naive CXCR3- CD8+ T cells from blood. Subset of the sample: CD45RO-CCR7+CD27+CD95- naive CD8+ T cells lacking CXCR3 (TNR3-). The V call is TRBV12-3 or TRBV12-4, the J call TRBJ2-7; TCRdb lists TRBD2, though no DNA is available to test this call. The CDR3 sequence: CASSSGLASEQYF.